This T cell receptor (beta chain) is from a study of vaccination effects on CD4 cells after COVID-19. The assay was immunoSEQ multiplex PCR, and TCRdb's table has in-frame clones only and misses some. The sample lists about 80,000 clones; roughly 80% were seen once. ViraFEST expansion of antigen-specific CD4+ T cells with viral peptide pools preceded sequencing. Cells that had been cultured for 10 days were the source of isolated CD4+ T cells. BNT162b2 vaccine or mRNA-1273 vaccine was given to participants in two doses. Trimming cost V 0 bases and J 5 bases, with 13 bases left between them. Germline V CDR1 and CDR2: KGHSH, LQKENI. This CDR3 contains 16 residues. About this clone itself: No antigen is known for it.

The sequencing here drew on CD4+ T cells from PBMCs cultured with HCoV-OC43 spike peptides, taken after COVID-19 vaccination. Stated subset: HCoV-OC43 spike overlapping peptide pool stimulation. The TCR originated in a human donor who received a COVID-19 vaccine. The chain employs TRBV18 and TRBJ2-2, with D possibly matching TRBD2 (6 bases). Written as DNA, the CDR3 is TGTGCCAGCTCACCACCGATCGGGGGAGAGACCGGGGAGCTGTTTTTT. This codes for CASSPPIGGETGELFF.